A single T cell receptor beta chain is shown here with its context. The antigen remains unidentified. Carried by the TCR beta cDNA libraries were unique molecular identifiers. Once about 0.95 to 10 million T cells were used, hundreds of thousands of cDNA molecules resulted. TCRdb ran MiXCR on the PCR reads and lists one entry per CDR3 protein. The table lists around 150,000 distinct CDR3 sequences, under 40% of them singletons, with about 26% in the top ten. Germline assignment: CDR1 SNHLY and CDR2 FYNNEI. Unmatched junction bases numbered 13, after V lost 1 base and J lost 7 bases. There are 18 residues in the CDR3. The record originates from a study of post-analysis software for immune sequencing data. Study findings and constraints: Relative to controls, patients had 4 or 5 TRBV segments at higher frequency, with TRBV5-6, TRBV5-1 and TRBV20-1 among these. Pronounced co-clustering by F measure was evident among identically batched samples. Controls significantly exceeded multiple sclerosis patients in normalized Chao1 diversity.

The material was blood, obtained after autologous hematopoietic stem cell transplantation. The chain couples TRBV2 to TRBJ2-1; TRBD2 matches 10 bases. The clonotype comes from a girl aged 10-17 years with multiple sclerosis. CDR3 nucleotides: TGTGCCAGCAGTGAAGAGGGACCTAGCGGGGGACCGAGGAATGAGCAGTTCTTC. The encoded protein is CASSEEGPSGGPRNEQFF.